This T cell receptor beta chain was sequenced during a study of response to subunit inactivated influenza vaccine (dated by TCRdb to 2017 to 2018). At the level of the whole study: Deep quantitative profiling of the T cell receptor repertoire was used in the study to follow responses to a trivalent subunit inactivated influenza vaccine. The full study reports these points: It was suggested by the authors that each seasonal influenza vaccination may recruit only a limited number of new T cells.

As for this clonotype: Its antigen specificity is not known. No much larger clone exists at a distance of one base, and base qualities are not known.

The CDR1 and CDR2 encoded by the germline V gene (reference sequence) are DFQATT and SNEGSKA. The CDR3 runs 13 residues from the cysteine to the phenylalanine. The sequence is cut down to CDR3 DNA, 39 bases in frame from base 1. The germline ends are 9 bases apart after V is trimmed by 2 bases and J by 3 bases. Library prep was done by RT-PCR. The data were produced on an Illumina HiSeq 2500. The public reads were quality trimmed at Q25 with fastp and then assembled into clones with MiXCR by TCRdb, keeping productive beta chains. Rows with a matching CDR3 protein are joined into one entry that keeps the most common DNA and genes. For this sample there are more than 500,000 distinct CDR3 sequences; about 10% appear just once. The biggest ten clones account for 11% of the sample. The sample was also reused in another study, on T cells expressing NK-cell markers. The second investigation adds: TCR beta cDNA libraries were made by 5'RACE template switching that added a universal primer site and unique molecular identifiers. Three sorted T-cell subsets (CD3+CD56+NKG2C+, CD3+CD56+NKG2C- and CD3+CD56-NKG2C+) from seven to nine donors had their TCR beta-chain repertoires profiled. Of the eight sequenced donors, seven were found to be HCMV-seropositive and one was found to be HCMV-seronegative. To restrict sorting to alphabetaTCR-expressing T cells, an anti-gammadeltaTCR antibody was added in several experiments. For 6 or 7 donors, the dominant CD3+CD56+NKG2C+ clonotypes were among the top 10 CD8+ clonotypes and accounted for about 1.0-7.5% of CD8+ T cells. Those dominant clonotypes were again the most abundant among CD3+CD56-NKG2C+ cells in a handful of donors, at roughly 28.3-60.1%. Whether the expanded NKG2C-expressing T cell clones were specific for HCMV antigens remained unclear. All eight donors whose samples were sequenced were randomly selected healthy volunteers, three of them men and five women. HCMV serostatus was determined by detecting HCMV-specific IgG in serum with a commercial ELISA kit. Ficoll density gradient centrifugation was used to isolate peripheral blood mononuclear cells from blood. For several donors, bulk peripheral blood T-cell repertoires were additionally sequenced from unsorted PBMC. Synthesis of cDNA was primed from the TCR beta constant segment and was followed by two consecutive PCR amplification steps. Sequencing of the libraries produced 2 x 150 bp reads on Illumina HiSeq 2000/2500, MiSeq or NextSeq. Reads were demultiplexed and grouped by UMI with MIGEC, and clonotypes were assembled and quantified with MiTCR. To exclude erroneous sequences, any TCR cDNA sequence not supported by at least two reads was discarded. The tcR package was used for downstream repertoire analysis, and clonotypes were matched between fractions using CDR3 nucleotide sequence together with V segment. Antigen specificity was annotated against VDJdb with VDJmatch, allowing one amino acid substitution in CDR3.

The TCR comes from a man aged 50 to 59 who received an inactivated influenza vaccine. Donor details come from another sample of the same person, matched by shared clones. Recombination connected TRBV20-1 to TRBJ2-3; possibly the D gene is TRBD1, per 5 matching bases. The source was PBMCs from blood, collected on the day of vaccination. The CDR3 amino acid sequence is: CSARFSGTDTQYF. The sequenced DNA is TGCAGTGCTAGATTTTCAGGGACAGATACGCAGTATTTT.